The sequence of this TCR beta chain was determined in a study of CD8 T cells in Susac syndrome. RNA, at roughly 0.5 to 1 ug, was reverse transcribed with random hexamers. TCRdb ran MiXCR on the immunoSEQ multiplex PCR reads and lists one entry per CDR3 protein. The sample records roughly 130,000 distinct CDR3 sequences, around 94% being singletons. V was clipped by 1 base and J by 5 bases; unmatched bases: 10. This CDR3 has 16 residues. Germline CDR1 is SGHTA and CDR2 is FQGNSA. The TCR sequence derives from a human donor with multiple sclerosis. The sample comprised CD4+ T cells from PBMCs. V is TRBV7-2 and J is TRBJ2-7; 8 bases line up with TRBD1. The CDR3 here is CASSLGGGQGFHEQYF. Here the CDR3 DNA reads TGTGCCAGCAGCTTAGGTGGCGGACAGGGCTTCCACGAGCAGTACTTC.